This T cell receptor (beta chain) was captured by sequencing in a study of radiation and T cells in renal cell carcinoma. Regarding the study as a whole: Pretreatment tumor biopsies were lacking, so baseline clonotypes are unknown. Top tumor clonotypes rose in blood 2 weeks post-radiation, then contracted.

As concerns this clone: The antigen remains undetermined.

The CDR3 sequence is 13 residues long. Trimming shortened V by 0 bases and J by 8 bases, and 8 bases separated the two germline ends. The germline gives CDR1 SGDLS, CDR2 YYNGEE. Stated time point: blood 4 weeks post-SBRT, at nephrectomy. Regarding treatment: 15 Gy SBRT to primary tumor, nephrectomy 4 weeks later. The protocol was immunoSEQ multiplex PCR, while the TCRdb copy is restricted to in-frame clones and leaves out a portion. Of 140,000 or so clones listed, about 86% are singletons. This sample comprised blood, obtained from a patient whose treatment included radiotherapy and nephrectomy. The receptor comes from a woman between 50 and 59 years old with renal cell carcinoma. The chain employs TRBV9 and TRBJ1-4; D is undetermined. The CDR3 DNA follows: TGTGCCAGCAGCGTAGGGCAAGCGGAAAAACTGTTTTTT. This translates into CASSVGQAEKLFF.